The source of this TCR beta chain is a study of neoadjuvant nivolumab and ipilimumab in lung cancer. Study results and caveats: Resected tumors had greater TCR richness and clonality than uninvolved lung. Only a small number of samples underwent TCR sequencing. Blood richness before therapy tracked richness in tumors resected after neoadjuvant therapy.

TCRdb's copy holds only in-frame clones and misses some; the assay was immunoSEQ multiplex PCR. Counted here are 25,000 to 35,000 clones, 92% occurring once; the ten biggest clones make up 2% to 2.5%. A note on this clone: No antigen is known for it.

The germline V gene encodes CDR1 MNHNS and CDR2 SASEGT. The V and J ends lost 2 bases and 8 bases respectively, with 9 bases between them. The CDR3 has 12 amino acids. The rearrangement uses TRBV6-1 and TRBJ1-1; D remains unclear. This TCR derives from an adult with non-small cell lung cancer. Here the sequenced sample was peripheral blood, taken after neoadjuvant nivolumab, alone or with ipilimumab, at or shortly before surgery. CDR3 protein: CASSESRLEAFF. DNA for the CDR3: TGTGCCAGCAGTGAAAGTAGATTAGAAGCTTTCTTT.